The next 27 T cell receptor beta chains were all read from a single sample in a study of blood T cell repertoires in COVID-19. TCRdb's copy holds only in-frame clones and misses some; the assay was immunoSEQ multiplex PCR. The sample consists of approximately 340,000 clones, approximately 90% of them appearing once. The specimen was peripheral blood. The receptors originated from a man aged 30 to 45 with COVID-19, enrolled during active disease.

This chain connects TRBV24-1 to TRBJ2-1; TRBD2 agrees at 16 bases. V dropped 3 bases and J dropped 12; count of bases not matched to a gene: 10. Looked up from germline, CDR1 is KGHDR and CDR2 is SFDVKD. This CDR3 spans 17 amino acids. The CDR3 nucleotides are TGTGCCACCAGTGATCAAACCGGGACTAGCGGGAGGGTCTGGCAGTTCTTC. This sequence encodes CATSDQTGTSGRVWQFF.

The rearrangement links TRBV4-1 to TRBJ1-3, with 7 bases fitting TRBD1. Germline V gene data show CDR1 as MGHRA and CDR2 as YSYEKL. The CDR3 loop spans 15 amino acids. V shed 4 bases, J shed 0 bases, and the junction held 3 bases outside the gene matches. The DNA of the CDR3 is TGCGCCAGCAGCCGTACAGGGGACTCTGGAAACACCATATATTTT. The encoded protein is CASSRTGDSGNTIYF.

With regard to this clone: The identical CDR3 is also encoded by other nucleotide sequences in the sample. The chain joins TRBV4-3 to TRBJ1-3, with a possible D match to TRBD1 (5 bases). Trimming left V 0 bases short and J 1 base short, with 7 bases between. Germline CDR1 reads LGHNA; CDR2 reads YSLEER. CDR3 length: 15 amino acids. The CDR3 region is CASSQDRGSGNTIYF. The CDR3 DNA sequence: TGCGCCAGCAGCCAAGACCGGGGGTCTGGAAACACCATATATTTT.

J is TRBJ2-5 and V is TRBV7-9; 9 bases align to TRBD2. The CDR3 spans 16 residues. V lost 4 bases and J lost 1; bases outside the gene matches: 7. Per germline, CDR1 SEHNR and CDR2 FQNEAQ (reference sequence). This chain's CDR3 is CASSSGLAGSQETQYF. CDR3 nucleotides: TGTGCCAGCAGCTCCGGCCTAGCGGGGAGCCAAGAGACCCAGTACTTC.

This rearrangement joins TRBV4-3 to TRBJ2-1; D remains unclear. CDR1 and CDR2 (germline): LGHNA, YSLEER. This CDR3 contains 13 residues. V was pared by 0 bases and J by 8 bases, with 8 bases between. The CDR3 DNA reads TGCGCCAGCAGCCAAGATTCCGGGTATGAGCAGTTCTTC. Translated, it gives CASSQDSGYEQFF.

This clone was counted only a few times. The V call is TRBV29-1, the J call TRBJ2-7; 9 bases align to TRBD2. Germline V gives CDR1 SQVTM, CDR2 ANQGSEA. The ends lost 2 bases at V and 2 bases at J; junction bases unmatched: 7. CDR3 length equals 15 residues. The chain's CDR3 is CSVELGAGGPYEQYF. The CDR3 coding sequence is TGCAGCGTTGAATTGGGAGCGGGAGGTCCCTACGAGCAGTACTTC.

This rearrangement joins TRBV3-1 (or the pseudogene TRBV3-2) to TRBJ2-7; 12 bases are a match to TRBD2. V shed 3 bases and J 2 bases; nucleotides not matched to a gene: 2. The CDR3 is made up of 15 amino acids. Germline-derived CDR1 and CDR2 are LGHDT and YNNKEL (reference sequence). CDR3 in DNA: TGTGCCAGCAGCCAGCCTAGCGGGAGGGCCTACGAGCAGTACTTC. Translated: CASSQPSGRAYEQYF.

The chain combines TRBV25-1 with TRBJ1-4; TRBD1 might be the D (6 bases). Germline V gene lookup returns CDR1 MGHDK and CDR2 SYGVNS. CDR3 length: 13 residues. V was shortened by 7 bases and J by 7 bases, with 13 bases between the two germline ends. The CDR3 is CASIGGAGEKLFF. CDR3 sequence (DNA): TGTGCCAGCATCGGGGGGGCTGGTGAAAAACTGTTTTTT.

This chain links TRBV18 with TRBJ2-7; D perhaps matches TRBD2 (5 bases). This CDR3 comprises 12 residues. Trimming left V 1 base short and J 4 bases short, with 5 bases between. The germline V gene encodes CDR1 KGHSH and CDR2 LQKENI. The CDR3 sequence: CASSPREYEQYF. In nucleotides, the CDR3 is TGTGCCAGCTCACCACGGGAGTACGAGCAGTACTTC. The full variable domain, in which reference TRBV18 and TRBJ2-7 provide the parts outside the CDR3, is NAGVMQNPRHLVRRRGQEARLRCSPMKGHSHVYWYRQLPEEGLKFMVYLQKENIIDESGMPKERFSAEFPKEGPSILRIQQVVRGDSAAYFCASSPREYEQYFGPGTRLTVT.

The chain is built from TRBV7-7 and TRBJ2-1; 7 bases match TRBD2. CDR3 size: 15 residues. The junction had 8 bases not matched to a gene; V was cut back by 1 base and J by 8 bases. The germline gives CDR1 SSHAT, CDR2 FNYEAQ (reference sequence). The CDR3 DNA is TGTGCCAGCAGCTTAGGAGCTAGCGGCGTAGATGAGCAGTTCTTC. Translated, it gives CASSLGASGVDEQFF.

This chain links TRBV5-1 with TRBJ1-3; possible D gene TRBD1, 5 bases. Trimming shortened V by 0 bases and J by 8 bases, and 18 bases separated the two germline ends. The CDR3 extends over 16 amino acids. CDR1 and CDR2 from the germline V gene are SGHRS and YFSETQ. The CDR3 loop is CASSLAGVTVGYTIYF. The CDR3 DNA sequence: TGCGCCAGCAGCTTGGCTGGTGTGACAGTCGGTTACACCATATATTTT. Full variable domain (missing parts from reference TRBV5-1 and TRBJ1-3): KAGVTQTPRYLIKTRGQQVTLSCSPISGHRSVSWYQQTPGQGLQFLFEYFSETQRNKGNFPGRFSGRQFSNSRSEMNVSTLELGDSALYLCASSLAGVTVGYTIYFGEGSWLTVV.

This rearrangement joins TRBV12-5 to TRBJ2-3; D perhaps matches TRBD1 (5 bases). The CDR3 spans 14 residues. Trimming took 2 bases from V and 2 from J, leaving 8 bases between them. Germline lookup yields CDR1 LGHNT and CDR2 FRNRAP. CDR3 sequence reads: CASGLQGFTDTQYF. CDR3 nucleotides: TGTGCTAGTGGTTTGCAGGGATTCACAGATACGCAGTATTTT.

The sample holds one count of this clone. The CDR3 protein is CASNGETQYF. CDR3 in DNA: TGTGCCAGCAACGGGGAGACCCAGTACTTC. The chain has TRBV2 and TRBJ2-5; no reliable D call. V was shortened by 7 bases and J by 5 bases, with 5 bases between the two germline ends. This CDR3 comprises 10 residues. Germline V gene data show CDR1 as SNHLY and CDR2 as FYNNEI. Full variable domain (outside the CDR3, taken from reference TRBV2 and TRBJ2-5): EPEVTQTPSHQVTQMGQEVILRCVPISNHLYFYWYRQILGQKVEFLVSFYNNEISEKSEIFDDQFSVERPDGSNFTLKIRSTKLEDSAMYFCASNGETQYFGPGTRLLVL.

Only one count was recorded for this clone. This sequence joins TRBV12-3 or TRBV12-4 and TRBJ2-7; 8 bases match TRBD2. V lost 8 bases to trimming and J lost 0 bases; unmatched junction nucleotides: 3. CDR3 length: 13 amino acids. This chain's CDR3 is CASRSGTSYEQYF. CDR3 nucleotide sequence: TGTGCCAGCCGTAGCGGGACCTCCTACGAGCAGTACTTC.

The rearrangement uses TRBV24-1 and TRBJ2-2; no definite D call. V was pared by 7 bases and J by 5 bases, with 7 bases between. Germline loops: CDR1 KGHDR, CDR2 SFDVKD. CDR3 length: 12 amino acids. The CDR3 loop reads CATSLRTGELFF. The CDR3 DNA reads as TGTGCCACCAGCCTGAGAACCGGGGAGCTGTTTTTT.

This clone was counted only a few times. This rearrangement joins TRBV27 to TRBJ1-5; 7 nucleotides agree with TRBD1. Looked up from germline, CDR1 is MNHEY and CDR2 is SMNVEV (reference sequence). The CDR3 runs to 14 residues. The J segment lost 7 bases and the V segment lost 6 bases, leaving 9 bases of the junction unmatched. CDR3 in DNA: TGTGCCAGCAGGTCGACAGGGTTAGGACAGCCCCAGCATTTT. Its translation is CASRSTGLGQPQHF.

The sample holds a few counts of this clone. V is TRBV3-1 (or the pseudogene TRBV3-2) and J is TRBJ2-7; no clear D gene. V was cut by 6 bases and J by 3 bases, with 6 bases left in between. This CDR3 has 11 amino acids. Germline V gene data show CDR1 as LGHDT and CDR2 as YNNKEL (reference sequence). CDR3 sequence: CASSAGYEQYF. As DNA, the CDR3 is TGTGCCAGCAGTGCCGGCTACGAGCAGTACTTC.

The CDR3 protein is CASSTSPGTGLGTQYF. For the CDR3, the DNA is TGTGCCAGTAGTACCTCACCCGGGACAGGGTTGGGGACCCAGTACTTC. The genes are TRBV19 and TRBJ2-5, with 9 positions matching TRBD1. This CDR3 contains 16 residues. V lost 4 bases and J lost 7; bases outside the gene matches: 13. Germline V lookup: CDR1 LNHDA, CDR2 SQIVND (reference sequence).

The genes are TRBV4-3 and TRBJ2-7; 9 positions match TRBD1. Germline CDR1 reads LGHNA; CDR2 reads YSLEER. The length of the CDR3 is 15 residues. The V and J ends lost 4 bases and 0 bases, in that order; junction bases with no gene match: 4. The CDR3 DNA is TGCGCCAGCAGCCCTGGACAGGGGACCTCCTACGAGCAGTACTTC. This gives the protein CASSPGQGTSYEQYF.

V gene TRBV7-9 combines with J gene TRBJ1-4, with D maybe TRBD1 (5 bases). CDR1 and CDR2 (germline): SEHNR, FQNEAQ (reference sequence). This CDR3 has 14 amino acids. V gave up 2 bases and J gave up 7 bases, with 11 bases separating them. This chain's CDR3 is CASSLFGGSEKLFF. The CDR3 nucleotides are TGTGCCAGCAGCTTATTTGGGGGGAGTGAAAAACTGTTTTTT.

The rearrangement joins TRBV27 to TRBJ1-5; TRBD1 is a possible D gene (5 bases). Germline lookup yields CDR1 MNHEY and CDR2 SMNVEV (reference sequence). V was cut by 2 bases and J by 3 bases, with 11 bases left in between. This CDR3 has 15 amino acids. The CDR3 coding sequence is TGTGCCAGCAGTTTAAGAAGGGGCCTCAATCAGCCCCAGCATTTT. Amino acids: CASSLRRGLNQPQHF.

This rearrangement joins TRBV7-9 to TRBJ2-7; D possibly corresponds to TRBD1 (5 bases). This CDR3 spans 13 amino acids. The germline CDR1 and CDR2 sequences are SEHNR and FQNEAQ (reference sequence). V was trimmed by 5 bases and J by 1 base, leaving 9 bases between them. The CDR3: CASSLRQSYEQYF. The CDR3 bases are TGTGCCAGCAGCCTTCGACAGTCCTACGAGCAGTACTTC.

This clone was observed a handful of times. This sequence joins TRBV15 and TRBJ2-5; possible D gene TRBD2, 6 bases. Germline V gene sequence: CDR1 LNHNV, CDR2 YYDKDF (reference sequence). Trimming pared 3 bases from V and 5 bases from J, leaving 10 bases between. The CDR3 loop spans 13 amino acids. The CDR3 protein is CATSSLARETQYF. In DNA, the CDR3 is TGTGCCACCAGCAGCCTAGCGCGGGAGACCCAGTACTTC.

This clone has just one count. The chain combines TRBV9 with TRBJ2-2, with 11 bases that match TRBD2. Germline assignment: CDR1 SGDLS and CDR2 YYNGEE. J lost 7 bases, V lost 6 bases, and 14 bases had no gene match. The length of the CDR3 is 17 residues. The CDR3 DNA reads TGTGCCAGCACCGTGGCCCTTAGCGGGGGGGCGGACGGGGAGCTGTTTTTT. Its translation is CASTVALSGGADGELFF.

This chain uses TRBV9 with TRBJ1-1; the D gene is possibly TRBD1 (5 bases). The CDR3 covers 13 residues. V lost 3 bases and J lost 4, with 10 bases in between. Germline CDR1 and CDR2: SGDLS and YYNGEE. CDR3: CASSEQVGTEAFF. CDR3 in DNA: TGTGCCAGCAGCGAACAGGTGGGCACTGAAGCTTTCTTT.

This chain connects TRBV19 to TRBJ1-3, with 7 bases aligning to TRBD1. CDR3 length: 18 residues. CDR1 and CDR2 from the germline V gene are LNHDA and SQIVND (reference sequence). V was pared by 0 bases and J by 0 bases, with 8 bases of the junction left unmatched. CDR3 residues: CASSIDSDRRASGNTIYF. Written as DNA, the CDR3 is TGTGCCAGTAGTATAGACTCGGACAGGCGCGCCTCTGGAAACACCATATATTTT.

CDR3 loop: CASSLAGQAGQETQYF. The DNA for the CDR3 is TGCGCCAGCAGCTTGGCCGGTCAGGCAGGGCAAGAGACCCAGTACTTC. The rearrangement joins TRBV5-1 to TRBJ2-5; tentatively, D is TRBD1 (5 bases). The CDR3 has 16 amino acids. Trimming removed 0 bases from V and 2 bases from J, with 14 bases in between. CDR1 SGHRS and CDR2 YFSETQ come from the germline V gene.